Shown below are 27 T cell receptor beta chains from a single sample sequenced in a study of monozygotic twins with inflammatory bowel disease (dated 2019 in TCRdb). To prepare the library, 5' RACE was applied. The data were produced on an Illumina HiSeq 2500. One entry per CDR3 protein sequence results from the TCRdb reprocessing of the reads, with DNA left out. In this sample's table one finds some 450,000 distinct CDR3 sequences. Approximately 2.4% of the sample lies in the top ten. The sequenced material came from blood. These TCRs come from a human donor with ulcerative colitis or Crohn's disease, or a healthy co-twin of an affected twin (not recorded which).

J is TRBJ2-7 and V is TRBV20-1; TCRdb picks TRBD2, but there is no DNA to check that call. The CDR3 is made up of 14 amino acids. The germline CDR1 and CDR2 sequences are DFQATT and SNEGSKA (reference sequence). The CDR3 loop is CSATGTSGSRGQYF.

The chain links TRBV6-1 to TRBJ1-4. Germline V gene data show CDR1 as MNHNS and CDR2 as SASEGT. The CDR3 has 14 residues. The CDR3 is CASRDFATNEKLFF.

This CDR3 is CASSSLAGGSSYNEQFF. The J gene is TRBJ2-1, the V gene TRBV5-1; TCRdb's D call of TRBD2 is untestable without DNA. The CDR3 has 17 amino acids. Germline values: CDR1 SGHRS, CDR2 YFSETQ.

The chain recombines TRBV10-3 with TRBJ2-3; with no DNA, the TCRdb D assignment of TRBD1 cannot be verified. The germline V gene has CDR1 ENHRY and CDR2 SYGVKD. CDR3 length: 15 amino acids. CDR3: CAAEATGTGTDTQYF.

The chain recombines TRBV25-1 with TRBJ1-1; TCRdb's assignment of TRBD1 cannot be checked, as there is no DNA. Looked up from germline, CDR1 is MGHDK and CDR2 is SYGVNS. The CDR3 totals 13 residues. The CDR3 sequence: CASKGGGTTEAFF.

This chain connects TRBV7-2 to TRBJ2-2; TCRdb's D gene call, TRBD1, goes unchecked for lack of DNA. Germline CDR1 reads SGHTA; CDR2 reads FQGNSA. CDR3 length: 15 residues. The CDR3 here is CASSLGTGVSGELFF. The variable domain in full, with the rest retrieved from reference TRBV7-2 and TRBJ2-2, is GAGVSQSPSNKVTEKGKDVELRCDPISGHTALYWYRQSLGQGLEFLIYFQGNSAPDKSGLPSDRFSAERTGGSVSTLTIQRTQQEDSAVYLCASSLGTGVSGELFFGEGSRLTVL.

CDR3 sequence: CASSLARQGAGYTF. The chain uses TRBV5-6 and TRBJ1-2; as DNA is missing, the TRBD1 call by TCRdb cannot be tested. The germline V gene has CDR1 SGHDT and CDR2 YYEEEE. The CDR3 spans 14 residues.

The V and J genes are TRBV28 and TRBJ1-2; TCRdb names TRBD1, which stays unverified in the absence of DNA. This CDR3 has 17 amino acids. Germline assignment: CDR1 MDHEN and CDR2 SYDVKM. The CDR3 spells CASSLESGTGMTDGYTF.

The V and J genes are TRBV29-1 and TRBJ2-3. CDR1 and CDR2 (germline): SQVTM, ANQGSEA. This CDR3 is 13 amino acids long. The CDR3 loop reads CSVAAFSTDTQYF.

The chain uses TRBV10-3 and TRBJ1-2. Germline CDR1 reads ENHRY; CDR2 reads SYGVKD. The CDR3 contains 12 residues. This chain's CDR3 is CAISEGDYGYTF.

The V gene is TRBV24-1, the J gene TRBJ1-2; no DNA is available, so the TRBD1 call from TCRdb remains unchecked. Germline V lookup: CDR1 KGHDR, CDR2 SFDVKD. The CDR3 loop spans 14 amino acids. CDR3 sequence reads: CATSEAGGDYGYTF.

Here the CDR3 reads CASSLVPTGRRYTF. The chain recombines TRBV12-3 or TRBV12-4 with TRBJ1-2; there is no DNA to check the TCRdb D call of TRBD1. This CDR3 comprises 14 residues.

The rearrangement links TRBV27 to TRBJ2-1. Looked up from germline, CDR1 is MNHEY and CDR2 is SMNVEV (reference sequence). The CDR3 spans 13 residues. CDR3: CASSFETRNEQFF.

This chain's CDR3 is CAISAGTDHEQYF. The rearrangement uses TRBV10-3 and TRBJ2-7; no DNA is available, so the TRBD1 call from TCRdb remains unchecked. There are 13 residues in the CDR3. Germline V gene sequence: CDR1 ENHRY, CDR2 SYGVKD.

The CDR3 loop is CSASRGSGTDTQYF. The chain combines TRBV20-1 with TRBJ2-3; no DNA is available, so the TRBD2 call from TCRdb remains unchecked. This CDR3 contains 14 residues. CDR1 and CDR2 (germline): DFQATT, SNEGSKA (reference sequence).

V and J are TRBV28 and TRBJ2-1; the TCRdb D gene call, TRBD2, has no DNA to confirm it. The germline V gene has CDR1 MDHEN and CDR2 SYDVKM. This CDR3 spans 15 amino acids. CDR3 protein: CASRETGTSYNEQFF.

J is TRBJ1-2 and V is TRBV19; TCRdb names TRBD1, which stays unverified in the absence of DNA. The germline CDR1 and CDR2 sequences are LNHDA and SQIVND (reference sequence). The CDR3 extends over 13 amino acids. CDR3 region: CASSIAGTNGYTF.

The V gene is TRBV9, the J gene TRBJ1-3. Germline CDR1 and CDR2: SGDLS and YYNGEE. This CDR3 is built from 13 residues. The CDR3 region is CASSGNDLNTIYF.

The chain has TRBV20-1 and TRBJ1-1; the TCRdb D gene call, TRBD1, has no DNA to confirm it. Germline V lookup: CDR1 DFQATT, CDR2 SNEGSKA (reference sequence). CDR3 length: 14 residues. The CDR3 protein is CRGVEEVLNTEAFF.

The chain is built from TRBV5-5 and TRBJ1-1; TCRdb calls TRBD1, which cannot be checked without DNA. The CDR3 runs to 15 residues. The germline CDR1 and CDR2 sequences are SGHKS and YYEKEE (reference sequence). The CDR3 reads CASSLTGTGRTEAFF.

The chain employs TRBV6-1 and TRBJ1-1; with no DNA, the TCRdb D assignment of TRBD1 cannot be verified. The CDR3 is 13 residues long. Germline V gene sequence: CDR1 MNHNS, CDR2 SASEGT. The CDR3 sequence is CATSTTVNTEAFF.

The gene calls are TRBV20-1 and TRBJ2-1; the D gene TCRdb calls, TRBD2, cannot be checked with no DNA. Per germline, CDR1 DFQATT and CDR2 SNEGSKA (reference sequence). The CDR3 contains 13 residues. CDR3 loop: CSAVAGAYNEQFF.

V is TRBV6-1 and J is TRBJ2-3; TCRdb reports TRBD1, a call that lacks DNA to check it against. Germline V CDR1 and CDR2: MNHNS, SASEGT. The CDR3 extends over 15 amino acids. The CDR3 reads CASSEWSGTADTQYF.

The CDR3 sequence is CASSPMTPDGTDTQYF. The chain is built from TRBV12-3 or TRBV12-4 and TRBJ2-3. The CDR3 has 16 residues.

The V and J genes are TRBV12-3 or TRBV12-4 and TRBJ2-3; TCRdb reports TRBD1, a call that lacks DNA to check it against. The CDR3 loop spans 13 amino acids. CDR3 loop: CASSLRGVDTQYF.

The chain has TRBV18 and TRBJ1-4; TCRdb indicates TRBD1, and absent DNA this call remains unverified. This CDR3 region has 15 residues. Germline loops: CDR1 KGHSH, CDR2 LQKENI. This CDR3 reads CASSPIGRGGEKLFF.

The chain recombines TRBV4-1 with TRBJ2-2; TCRdb's assignment of TRBD1 cannot be checked, as there is no DNA. In germline, CDR1 is MGHRA, CDR2 YSYEKL. This CDR3 is 16 amino acids long. Here the CDR3 reads CASSQADGGGVGELFF.